These T cell receptor beta chains were read from a single sample in a study of CD8 T cells in ankylosing spondylitis. TCRdb recomputed calls from the 5' RACE reads with MiXCR, one row per CDR3 protein. The repertoire holds some 130,000 distinct CDR3 sequences, with around 7.9% as singletons. The sequencing input was blood, either unsorted or a sorted T cell fraction (not recorded which). The receptor source for this set is a female donor with ankylosing spondylitis or in good health (not recorded which). Each CDR3 is given with its conserved first and last residue. The order of the fields is J gene, V gene, CDR3 protein.

>TRBJ1-4|TRBV4-2
CASSQDGTGRNEKLFF
>TRBJ1-6|TRBV29-1
CSVQTQGRNSPLHF
>TRBJ2-7|TRBV7-6
CASSPPGGFYEQYF
>TRBJ1-2|TRBV20-1
CSAQYGYTF
>TRBJ1-1|TRBV20-1
CNTGTPANTEAFF
>TRBJ2-2|TRBV10-2
CASSEVVPGELFF
>TRBJ1-1|TRBV5-1
CASSPSTGETEAFF
>TRBJ2-3|TRBV6-1
CASSHLRSTDTQYF
>TRBJ2-7|TRBV6-1
CASSRTSKTVYEQYF
>TRBJ2-7|TRBV30
CAWSTGTGLHEQYF
>TRBJ1-6|TRBV12-3/TRBV12-4
CASRPGPYNSPLHF
>TRBJ1-1|TRBV29-1
CSVPDGQKRAFF
>TRBJ1-2|TRBV30
CAWSVLKGSNYGYTF
>TRBJ1-2|TRBV10-3
CAIRGTDHSTINYGYTF
>TRBJ1-2|TRBV9
CASSVRGDLNYGYTF
>TRBJ1-4|TRBV20-1
CSASLARDRGKLFF
>TRBJ1-2|TRBV12-3/TRBV12-4
CASSLAGDYGYTF
>TRBJ1-4|TRBV7-9
CASSPRGVTEKLFF
>TRBJ2-3|TRBV5-1
CASSFPVGASTDTQYF
>TRBJ1-1|TRBV4-3
CVSSQFEGITEAFF
>TRBJ2-3|TRBV7-9
CATEEAGQTDTQYF
>TRBJ1-3|TRBV9
CASGGVSSGNTIYF
>TRBJ1-2|TRBV7-9
CASSLGTGDRYGYTF
>TRBJ1-1|TRBV5-5
CASSLDTGTEAFF
>TRBJ2-5|TRBV3-1
CASSQGWTGIRKTQYF
>TRBJ2-1|TRBV10-3
CAISGQGRNEQFF
>TRBJ2-1|TRBV5-1
CASSSTGGGGNEQFF
>TRBJ2-6|TRBV2
CASSAQVSGANVLTF